The 32 T cell receptor beta chains below come from one sample, sequenced in a study of beta chain features in type 1 diabetes. Expressed TCRB transcripts were sequenced after all isolated RNA was converted to cDNA. The assay was immunoSEQ multiplex PCR, and TCRdb's table has in-frame clones only and misses some. The table lists nearly 250,000 clones, 14% of them singletons. Sequencing was done on a sample of naive CD4+ T cells from blood. All receptors come from a woman aged 35 to 49 in good health.

This clone showed up just a few times. The chain links TRBV7-8 to TRBJ2-5; tentatively, D is TRBD2 (5 bases). Germline-derived CDR1 and CDR2 are SGHVS and FQNEAQ. This CDR3 region has 13 residues. The V end was cut by 5 bases, the J end by 3 bases, with 10 bases between. CDR3 in DNA: TGTGCCAGCAGCCGCGGACTGAAAGAGACCCAGTACTTC. Amino acids: CASSRGLKETQYF.

This clone was observed a few times. This chain uses TRBV4-1 with TRBJ2-1; 7 bases line up with TRBD1. Germline CDR1 and CDR2: MGHRA and YSYEKL. J lost 5 bases, V lost 2 bases, and 12 bases had no gene match. This CDR3 comprises 17 residues. This CDR3 is CASSQRLGDSSNNEQFF. CDR3 coding DNA: TGCGCCAGCAGCCAACGGCTCGGGGACAGTAGTAACAATGAGCAGTTCTTC.

This chain joins TRBV2 and TRBJ2-4; a weak D match, TRBD2 (5 bases). Trimming removed 6 bases from V and 5 bases from J, with 11 bases in between. Germline loops: CDR1 SNHLY, CDR2 FYNNEI. This CDR3 is built from 13 residues. The CDR3 DNA is TGTGCCAGCAGGACACGGGGAGAAAACATTCAGTACTTC. This translates into CASRTRGENIQYF.

CDR3 sequence reads: CASTYDVRGTQYF. The CDR3 DNA sequence: TGTGCCAGCACCTATGACGTAAGGGGGACCCAGTACTTC. This chain joins TRBV27 and TRBJ2-5; D perhaps matches TRBD1 (5 bases). Germline assignment: CDR1 MNHEY and CDR2 SMNVEV (reference sequence). Trimming took off 7 bases at V and 7 bases at J, with 16 bases between the two ends. CDR3 length: 13 amino acids.

The chain uses TRBV5-1 and TRBJ2-1, with D perhaps matching TRBD2 (5 bases). Trimming removed 2 bases from V and 0 bases from J, with 9 bases in between. Germline values: CDR1 SGHRS, CDR2 YFSETQ. The CDR3 runs 15 residues. The CDR3 reads CASSLAVSSYNEQFF. CDR3 nucleotides: TGCGCCAGCAGCTTAGCGGTTAGCTCCTACAATGAGCAGTTCTTC.

This clone was detected a few times. This rearrangement joins TRBV11-2 to TRBJ2-3, with 9 bases lining up with TRBD2. Per germline, CDR1 SGHAT and CDR2 FQNNGV. J was trimmed by 1 base and V by 4 bases; bases with no gene match: 3. The CDR3 is 15 residues long. The CDR3 is CASSSASGGTDTQYF. The CDR3 DNA reads TGTGCCAGCAGCTCGGCTAGCGGGGGCACAGATACGCAGTATTTT.

This clone was recorded a few times. The V gene is TRBV15, the J gene TRBJ1-1; weak D call: TRBD1 (5 bases). The CDR3 length is 14 residues. Germline V CDR1 and CDR2: LNHNV, YYDKDF (reference sequence). The V end lost 3 bases, the J end lost 0 bases, and 8 bases lay between the germline ends. The CDR3 sequence is CATSSGGVNTEAFF. For the CDR3, the DNA is TGTGCCACCAGCAGTGGGGGGGTGAACACTGAAGCTTTCTTT. Supplemented by reference TRBV15 and TRBJ1-1, the full variable domain reads DAMVIQNPRYQVTQFGKPVTLSCSQTLNHNVMYWYQQKSSQAPKLLFHYYDKDFNNEADTPDNFQSRRPNTSFCFLDIRSPGLGDTAMYLCATSSGGVNTEAFFGQGTRLTVV.

This clone occurred a few times. The V call is TRBV6-6, the J call TRBJ2-3; D unresolved. Germline CDR1 reads MNHNY; CDR2 reads SVGAGI (reference sequence). V gave up 5 bases and J gave up 0 bases, with 3 bases separating them. The CDR3 is 12 residues long. CDR3 coding DNA: TGTGCCAGCAGTCAGAGCACAGATACGCAGTATTTT. It codes for CASSQSTDTQYF.

The V and J genes are TRBV6-6 and TRBJ1-3; TRBD1 matches 8 bases. Trimming at V came to 2 bases and at J to 6 bases, leaving 3 bases not matched to a gene. The CDR3 totals 14 residues. Germline loops: CDR1 MNHNY, CDR2 SVGAGI (reference sequence). In DNA form, the CDR3 reads TGTGCCAGCAGTTACACAGGGGGGGAAAACACCATATATTTT. It specifies CASSYTGGENTIYF.

This clone was seen a handful of times. CDR3 nucleotide sequence: TGTGCCAGTAGTATCCAGGCAGGGGCGGTGACTGAAGCTTTCTTT. Translating gives CASSIQAGAVTEAFF. The chain employs TRBV19 and TRBJ1-1; D might be TRBD1 (6 bases). V shed 3 bases and J shed 5 bases, with 16 bases lying between them. Germline V gives CDR1 LNHDA, CDR2 SQIVND (reference sequence). The CDR3 spans 15 residues.

This clone has a handful of counts. The genes are TRBV19 and TRBJ1-4, with a tentative D call TRBD1 (6 bases). The germline gives CDR1 LNHDA, CDR2 SQIVND (reference sequence). V lost 6 bases and J 6 bases, leaving 11 bases between the germline ends. This CDR3 is built from 13 residues. The CDR3 DNA follows: TGTGCCAGTAGCCAGGGGTCGTATGAAAAACTGTTTTTT. This sequence encodes CASSQGSYEKLFF.

The chain combines TRBV7-2 with TRBJ2-2, with 7 bases fitting TRBD1. CDR3 length equals 16 residues. The V gene end was trimmed by 0 bases and the J gene end by 2 bases; junction bases not matched to a gene: 3. Germline V gives CDR1 SGHTA, CDR2 FQGNSA. Here the CDR3 reads CASSLAVGGNTGELFF. The CDR3 DNA reads as TGTGCCAGCAGCTTAGCTGTAGGGGGCAACACCGGGGAGCTGTTTTTT.

This clone occurred a few times. The genes are TRBV10-3 and TRBJ2-5; TRBD1 might be the D (6 bases). The V end lost 7 bases, the J end lost 4 bases, and 13 bases lay between the germline ends. The CDR3 totals 13 residues. The V gene's germline CDR1 is ENHRY and CDR2 SYGVKD. CDR3 in amino acids: CAIKTGRGETQYF. The CDR3, as DNA: TGTGCCATCAAGACAGGAAGAGGAGAGACCCAGTACTTC.

This clone has just a few counts. This chain joins TRBV5-1 and TRBJ2-7; a weak D match, TRBD1 (6 bases). Germline V gives CDR1 SGHRS, CDR2 YFSETQ. V dropped 4 bases and J dropped 3 bases, with 11 bases sitting between them. The CDR3 runs to 13 residues. CDR3 in amino acids: CASSPRDNYEQYF. CDR3 DNA sequence: TGCGCCAGCAGCCCCCGGGACAACTACGAGCAGTACTTC.

The chain uses TRBV19 and TRBJ2-3; 10 bases line up with TRBD1. The CDR3 is 15 amino acids. Trimming cost V 5 bases and J 3 bases; bases outside gene matches: 5. CDR1 and CDR2 (germline): LNHDA, SQIVND (reference sequence). CDR3 protein: CASSSGTGETDTQYF. CDR3 bases: TGTGCCAGTAGTTCAGGGACAGGGGAGACAGATACGCAGTATTTT. Full variable domain (remainder filled in from reference TRBV19 and TRBJ2-3): DGGITQSPKYLFRKEGQNVTLSCEQNLNHDAMYWYRQDPGQGLRLIYYSQIVNDFQKGDIAEGYSVSREKKESFPLTVTSAQKNPTAFYLCASSSGTGETDTQYFGPGTRLTVL.

This chain joins TRBV6-5 and TRBJ1-2; D not certain. The CDR3 contains 12 residues. Germline lookup yields CDR1 MNHEY and CDR2 SVGAGI. Trimming pared 4 bases from V and 8 bases from J, leaving 11 bases between. In DNA, the CDR3 is TGTGCCAGCAGTTCCCCGGGTACCGGCTACACCTTC. Its protein product is CASSSPGTGYTF.

The chain uses TRBV6-5 and TRBJ1-4; D not resolved. CDR1 MNHEY and CDR2 SVGAGI come from the germline V gene. This CDR3 is built from 13 residues. Trimming took off 0 bases at V and 7 bases at J, with 6 bases between the two ends. This CDR3 is CASSYSRGEKLFF. In nucleotides, the CDR3 is TGTGCCAGCAGTTACTCGAGAGGTGAAAAACTGTTTTTT.

The chain carries TRBV10-2 and TRBJ1-2, with D unresolved. Trimming left V 7 bases short and J 1 base short, with 13 bases between. The V gene's germline CDR1 is WSHSY and CDR2 SAAADI. There are 14 residues in the CDR3. CDR3 loop: CASTDPGSNYGYTF. Written as DNA, the CDR3 is TGCGCCAGCACCGACCCGGGGAGTAACTATGGCTACACCTTC.

The chain has TRBV19 and TRBJ1-5; 7 nucleotides line up with TRBD1. V shed 5 bases and J 6 bases; nucleotides not matched to a gene: 16. The CDR3 is 17 amino acids. Germline lookup yields CDR1 LNHDA and CDR2 SQIVND (reference sequence). CDR3 bases: TGTGCCAGTAGTTTTCCGACAAGGGGGCTGGGAATTCAGCCCCAGCATTTT. Translated: CASSFPTRGLGIQPQHF.

The rearrangement uses TRBV21-1 and TRBJ2-1; TRBD2, as called in the table, went unchecked against the DNA. TRBV21-1 is a documented pseudogene. The CDR3 is 17 residues long. The CDR3: CASSKCIASGGANEQFF. The CDR3 region has the DNA TGTGCCAGCAGCAAATGTATAGCTAGCGGGGGGGCAAATGAGCAGTTCTTC.

This clone was detected a few times. The chain uses TRBV6-5 and TRBJ2-3, with 7 nucleotides matching TRBD1. This CDR3 is 14 amino acids long. V dropped 5 bases and J dropped 6; count of bases not matched to a gene: 8. The germline gives CDR1 MNHEY, CDR2 SVGAGI. CDR3 loop: CASSHDRAADTQYF. The CDR3 region has the DNA TGTGCCAGCAGTCACGACAGGGCGGCTGATACGCAGTATTTT.

The CDR3 DNA sequence: TGTGCCAGCAGCAAAGGACAGTGGGCTCCCTACGAGCAGTACTTC. Encoded protein: CASSKGQWAPYEQYF. This rearrangement joins TRBV7-9 to TRBJ2-7; possible D gene TRBD1, 6 bases. Trimming took off 5 bases at V and 2 bases at J, with 16 bases between the two ends. Germline V gene lookup returns CDR1 SEHNR and CDR2 FQNEAQ (reference sequence). This CDR3 has 15 residues.

The chain is built from TRBV5-1 and TRBJ2-7, with 7 nucleotides matching TRBD2. The CDR3 has 15 residues. Per germline, CDR1 SGHRS and CDR2 YFSETQ. Losses at the gene ends were 1 base for V and 6 bases for J; bases not matched to a gene: 10. For the CDR3, the DNA is TGCGCCAGCAGCTTGTTCGGGACGGGGGAGGGCGAGCAGTACTTC. Its translation: CASSLFGTGEGEQYF. The full variable domain, rest sourced from reference TRBV5-1 and TRBJ2-7, is KAGVTQTPRYLIKTRGQQVTLSCSPISGHRSVSWYQQTPGQGLQFLFEYFSETQRNKGNFPGRFSGRQFSNSRSEMNVSTLELGDSALYLCASSLFGTGEGEQYFGPGTRLTVT.

The chain recombines TRBV5-1 with TRBJ2-7, with D unclear. CDR3 size: 15 residues. V lost 0 bases and J lost 3, with 13 bases in between. Per germline, CDR1 SGHRS and CDR2 YFSETQ. CDR3 loop: CASSLVLAEHYEQYF. CDR3 sequence (DNA): TGCGCCAGCAGCTTGGTTTTGGCAGAACACTACGAGCAGTACTTC.

This clone appeared a few times. The chain joins TRBV19 to TRBJ1-1; 10 bases are a match to TRBD1. The ends lost 9 bases at V and 4 bases at J; junction bases unmatched: 5. Germline V gene lookup returns CDR1 LNHDA and CDR2 SQIVND (reference sequence). The length of the CDR3 is 13 residues. The CDR3, as DNA: TGTGCCAGCTTAAGGACAGGGGGCACTGAAGCTTTCTTT. Translation gives CASLRTGGTEAFF.

This clone was observed a few times. This rearrangement joins TRBV5-1 to TRBJ1-1; D may be TRBD1 (5 bases). There are 14 residues in the CDR3. The V gene lost 6 bases and the J gene lost 7 bases, with 19 bases spanning the gap. The germline CDR1 and CDR2 sequences are SGHRS and YFSETQ. The CDR3 region is CASIQSGENGEAFF. Here the CDR3 DNA reads TGCGCCAGCATCCAATCGGGGGAGAACGGTGAAGCTTTCTTT.

V and J are TRBV7-2 and TRBJ2-3, with TRBD2 identical over 9 bases. The germline CDR1 and CDR2 sequences are SGHTA and FQGNSA. The CDR3 consists of 14 residues. After removal of 5 bases from V and 5 bases from J, the junction contained 5 bases not matched to a gene. Written as DNA, the CDR3 is TGTGCCAGCAGCCGGGGACTAGCAGAAGATACGCAGTATTTT. It translates to CASSRGLAEDTQYF.

This clone was picked up many times. The chain has TRBV29-1 and TRBJ1-5; D is unresolved. The CDR3 extends over 12 amino acids. V was shortened by 7 bases and J by 5 bases, with 12 bases between the two germline ends. Germline values: CDR1 SQVTM, CDR2 ANQGSEA. The CDR3 spells CSAGEGDQPQHF. CDR3 coding DNA: TGCAGCGCTGGGGAGGGCGATCAGCCCCAGCATTTT.

The V and J genes are TRBV5-1 and TRBJ1-5; D uncertain. The V gene lost 0 bases and the J gene lost 4 bases, with 17 bases spanning the gap. From germline, CDR1 is SGHRS and CDR2 YFSETQ. The CDR3 loop spans 17 amino acids. The CDR3, as DNA: TGCGCCAGCAGCTTGGGAGACGGAAACCCCGGGAATCAGCCCCAGCATTTT. It translates to CASSLGDGNPGNQPQHF.

This clone has only a few counts. V usage is TRBV5-1 and J usage is TRBJ1-1; TRBD1 matches at 7 bases. V trimming: 0 bases; J trimming: 2 bases; junction bases outside the gene matches: 4. CDR3 length: 15 residues. Looked up from germline, CDR1 is SGHRS and CDR2 is YFSETQ. The CDR3 loop reads CASSLGDRDNTEAFF. CDR3 DNA sequence: TGCGCCAGCAGCTTGGGGGACAGAGACAACACTGAAGCTTTCTTT.

CDR3 residues: CASSTDRANVLTF. Here the CDR3 DNA reads TGCGCCAGCAGCACGGACAGGGCCAACGTCCTGACTTTC. The chain is built from TRBV5-1 and TRBJ2-6, with D tentatively TRBD1 (5 bases). V gave up 4 bases and J gave up 5 bases, with 7 bases separating them. Germline V lookup: CDR1 SGHRS, CDR2 YFSETQ. The CDR3 consists of 13 residues.

Only a few counts were recorded for this clone. The genes are TRBV7-8 and TRBJ2-7; 10 bases fit TRBD1. The junction had 8 bases not matched to a gene; V was cut back by 5 bases and J by 13 bases. CDR3 length: 12 residues. In germline, CDR1 is SGHVS, CDR2 FQNEAQ. For the CDR3, the DNA is TGTGCCAGCAGCCCCGGAGGACAGGGGGATTACTTC. It encodes CASSPGGQGDYF.